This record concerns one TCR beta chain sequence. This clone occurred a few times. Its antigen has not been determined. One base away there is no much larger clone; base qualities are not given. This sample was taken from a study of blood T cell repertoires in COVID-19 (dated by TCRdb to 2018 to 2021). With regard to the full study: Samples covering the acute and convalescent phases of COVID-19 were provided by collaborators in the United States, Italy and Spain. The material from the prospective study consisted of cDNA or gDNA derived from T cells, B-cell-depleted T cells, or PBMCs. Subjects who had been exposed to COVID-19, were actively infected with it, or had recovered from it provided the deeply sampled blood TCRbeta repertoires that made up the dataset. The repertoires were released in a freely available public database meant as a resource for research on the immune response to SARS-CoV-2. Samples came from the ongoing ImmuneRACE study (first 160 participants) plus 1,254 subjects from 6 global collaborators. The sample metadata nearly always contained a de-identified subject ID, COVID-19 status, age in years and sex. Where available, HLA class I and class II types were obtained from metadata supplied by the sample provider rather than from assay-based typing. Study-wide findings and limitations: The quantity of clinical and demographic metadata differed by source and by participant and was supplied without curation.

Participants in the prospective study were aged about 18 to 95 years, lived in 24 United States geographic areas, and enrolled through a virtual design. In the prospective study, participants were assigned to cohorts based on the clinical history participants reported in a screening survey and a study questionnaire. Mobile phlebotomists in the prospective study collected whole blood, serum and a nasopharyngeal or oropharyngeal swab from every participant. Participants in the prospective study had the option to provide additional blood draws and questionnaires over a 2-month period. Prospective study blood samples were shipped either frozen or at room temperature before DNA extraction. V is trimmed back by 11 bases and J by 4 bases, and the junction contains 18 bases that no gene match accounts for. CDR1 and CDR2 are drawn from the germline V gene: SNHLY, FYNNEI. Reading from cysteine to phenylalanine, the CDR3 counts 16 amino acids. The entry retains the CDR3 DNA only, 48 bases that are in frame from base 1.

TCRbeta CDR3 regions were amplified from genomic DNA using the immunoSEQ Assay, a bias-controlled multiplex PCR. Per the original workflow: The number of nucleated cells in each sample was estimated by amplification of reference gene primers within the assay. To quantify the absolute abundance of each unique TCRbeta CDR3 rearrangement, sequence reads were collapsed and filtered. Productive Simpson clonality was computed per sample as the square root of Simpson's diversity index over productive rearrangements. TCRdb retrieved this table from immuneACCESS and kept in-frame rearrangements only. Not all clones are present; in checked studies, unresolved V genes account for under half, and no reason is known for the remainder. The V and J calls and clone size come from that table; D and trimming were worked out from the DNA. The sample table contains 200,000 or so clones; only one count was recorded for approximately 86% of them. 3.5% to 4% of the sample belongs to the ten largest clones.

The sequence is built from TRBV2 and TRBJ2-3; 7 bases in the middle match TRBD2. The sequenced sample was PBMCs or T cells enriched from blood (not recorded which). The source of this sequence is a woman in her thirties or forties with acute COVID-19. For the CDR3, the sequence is CAGLGRGDYVADTQYF. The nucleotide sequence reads TGTGCCGGACTTGGACGGGGGGATTATGTAGCAGATACGCAGTATTTT.